This T cell receptor beta chain was observed in a study of shared clonotypes between healthy human individuals. Study-level information: A donor's plate count was three for CD4 naive and three for CD4 memory; CD8 naive had two and CD8 memory one. Study outcomes and limitations: A reduction in generation probabilities was seen for non-shared clonotypes relative to those shared by all four donors.

Germline V gene lookup returns CDR1 SGHKS and CDR2 YYEKEE (reference sequence). This CDR3 has 12 residues. Trimming left V 0 bases short and J 0 bases short, with 0 bases between. Concerning this clone itself: Antigen unknown. This clone may be a read error of a much larger clone one base away.

Naive CD8 cells lacked CD45RO and underwent positive selection for CCR7, leaving out terminally differentiated effector memory CD45RA+ cells. Data came from immunoSEQ multiplex PCR; TCRdb stores just in-frame clones and leaves some out. The sample gives some 2.1 million clones, just under 95% of which show up once; about 1.7% is in the top ten. Specimen: naive CD8+ T cells from PBMCs. The clonotype originates from a man younger than 35 in good health. Some clones in this sample may be carry-over from other donors' samples. The chain is built from TRBV5-5 and TRBJ1-1, with D unclear. Here the CDR3 reads CASSLVNTEAFF. The CDR3 DNA reads as TGTGCCAGCAGCTTGGTGAACACTGAAGCTTTCTTT.